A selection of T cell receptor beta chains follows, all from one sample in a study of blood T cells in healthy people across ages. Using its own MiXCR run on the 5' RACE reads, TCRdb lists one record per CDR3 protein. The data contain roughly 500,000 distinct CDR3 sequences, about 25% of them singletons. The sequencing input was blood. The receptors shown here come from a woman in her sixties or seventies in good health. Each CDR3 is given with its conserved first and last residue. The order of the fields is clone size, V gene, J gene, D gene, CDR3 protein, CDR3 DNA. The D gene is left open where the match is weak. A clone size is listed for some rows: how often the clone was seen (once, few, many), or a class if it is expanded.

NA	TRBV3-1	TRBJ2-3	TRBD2	CASSQAAGGPTDTQYF	TGTGCCAGCAGCCAAGCAGCGGGGGGACCAACAGATACGCAGTATTTT
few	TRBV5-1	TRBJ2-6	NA	CASSLGPLAGANVLTF	TGCGCCAGCAGCTTGGGGCCATTGGCCGGGGCCAACGTCCTGACTTTC
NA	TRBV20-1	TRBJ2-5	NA	CSASYMGASETQYF	TGCAGTGCTAGTTATATGGGGGCGTCGGAGACCCAGTACTTC
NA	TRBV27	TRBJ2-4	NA	CASSYEGSAKNIQYF	TGTGCCAGCAGTTACGAGGGAAGCGCCAAAAACATTCAGTACTTC
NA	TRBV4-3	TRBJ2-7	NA	CASSGSWRLGYEQYF	TGCGCCAGCAGCGGCAGCTGGAGACTCGGCTACGAGCAGTACTTC
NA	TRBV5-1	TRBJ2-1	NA	CASSSRSASYNEQFF	TGCGCCAGCAGCTCCAGATCAGCGTCCTACAATGAGCAGTTCTTC
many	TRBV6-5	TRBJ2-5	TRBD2	CASSRLAGSQETQYF	TGTGCCAGCAGCCGCTTAGCGGGGTCTCAAGAGACCCAGTACTTC
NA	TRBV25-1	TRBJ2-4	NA	CASRQPIVDIQYF	TGTGCCAGCAGACAGCCAATCGTGGACATTCAGTACTTC
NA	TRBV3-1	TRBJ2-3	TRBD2	CASSPIWGRGGSDTQYF	TGTGCCAGCAGCCCCATCTGGGGGCGGGGGGGCTCAGATACGCAGTATTTT
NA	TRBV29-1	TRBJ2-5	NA	CSVEGGPTPETQYF	TGCAGCGTCGAGGGGGGCCCCACCCCAGAGACCCAGTACTTC
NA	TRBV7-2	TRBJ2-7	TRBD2	CASSLGISSGGYEQYF	TGTGCCAGCAGCTTAGGAATTTCTAGCGGGGGTTACGAGCAGTACTTC
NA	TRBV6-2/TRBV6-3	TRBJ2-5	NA	CASSYFLGVEETQYF	TGTGCCAGCAGTTACTTTCTGGGGGTTGAAGAGACCCAGTACTTC
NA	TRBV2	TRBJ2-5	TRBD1	CASNFETGESETQYF	TGTGCCAGCAACTTCGAGACAGGGGAGTCGGAGACCCAGTACTTC
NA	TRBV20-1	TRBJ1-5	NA	CSASPGISFDQPQHF	TGCAGTGCTAGCCCCGGGATTTCATTCGATCAGCCCCAGCATTTT
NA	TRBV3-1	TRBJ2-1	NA	CASSPTSNQQFF	TGTGCCAGCAGTCCAACCTCTAATCAGCAGTTCTTC
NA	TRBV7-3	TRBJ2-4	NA	CASSLHLGGGNIQYF	TGTGCCAGCAGCCTCCATCTCGGAGGCGGAAACATTCAGTACTTC
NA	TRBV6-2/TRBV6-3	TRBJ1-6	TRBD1	CARMGTGTGHNSPLHF	TGTGCCAGGATGGGCACCGGGACAGGCCATAATTCACCCCTCCACTTT